A selection of T cell receptor beta chains follows, all from one sample in a study of blood T cell repertoires in COVID-19. TCRdb's copy holds only in-frame clones and misses some; the assay was immunoSEQ multiplex PCR. The table lists about 47,000 clones, approximately 78% of them singletons. Sequencing used peripheral blood. These receptors all stem from a human donor with acute or convalescent COVID-19. The donor label of this sample is uncertain. CDR3s include the opening cysteine and the closing phenylalanine or tryptophan. The D gene is left open where the match is weak. Size is stated for part of the rows, as once, few or many counts, or as a class when the clone is expanded.

CDR3 DNA: TGTGCCATCAGGACAGGGGGAGGGGGCACTGAAGCTTTCTTT; CDR3 protein: CAIRTGGGGTEAFF; clone size: once; J gene: TRBJ1-1; V gene: TRBV10-3; D gene: TRBD1
CDR3 DNA: TGTGCCAGCAGCGGGAAGTCAGGGGGCTACAATGAGCAGTTCTTC; CDR3 protein: CASSGKSGGYNEQFF; clone size: NA; J gene: TRBJ2-1; V gene: TRBV5-4; D gene: TRBD1
CDR3 DNA: TGTGCCAGCAGCTTAGCGAGGGGAAACACCATATATTTT; CDR3 protein: CASSLARGNTIYF; clone size: NA; J gene: TRBJ1-3; V gene: TRBV7-6; D gene: NA
CDR3 DNA: TGCGCCAGCAGTGAGGGACAGGCGAACACCGGGGAGCTGTTTTTT; CDR3 protein: CASSEGQANTGELFF; clone size: NA; J gene: TRBJ2-2; V gene: TRBV10-1; D gene: TRBD1
CDR3 DNA: TGCGCCAGCACCCCGGGGACAGGGGCATCACCCCTCCACTTT; CDR3 protein: CASTPGTGASPLHF; clone size: NA; J gene: TRBJ1-6; V gene: TRBV5-1; D gene: TRBD1
CDR3 DNA: TGTGCCAGCAGCGCTTCGGGGCGGGAGGTACACAATGAGCAGTTCTTC; CDR3 protein: CASSASGREVHNEQFF; clone size: NA; J gene: TRBJ2-1; V gene: TRBV9; D gene: TRBD2
CDR3 DNA: TGTGCCAGCCTCCATTCGGACAGCTACTATGGCTACACCTTC; CDR3 protein: CASLHSDSYYGYTF; clone size: NA; J gene: TRBJ1-2; V gene: TRBV28; D gene: NA
CDR3 DNA: TGTGCTAGTGGTCCCGAAGACACGAACACCGGGGAGCTGTTTTTT; CDR3 protein: CASGPEDTNTGELFF; clone size: once; J gene: TRBJ2-2; V gene: TRBV12-5; D gene: NA
CDR3 DNA: TGTGCCAGCAGCCCGGAAGCTGGGACTAGCGGGAGCCCCAGCTCCTACGAGCAGTACTTC; CDR3 protein: CASSPEAGTSGSPSSYEQYF; clone size: NA; J gene: TRBJ2-7; V gene: TRBV4-2; D gene: TRBD2
CDR3 DNA: TGTGCCAGTAGTCGGGACAGGGTGGGCACTGAAGCTTTCTTT; CDR3 protein: CASSRDRVGTEAFF; clone size: NA; J gene: TRBJ1-1; V gene: TRBV19; D gene: TRBD1
CDR3 DNA: TGTGCCAGAAGCTTCAGGGGGAGGACTGAAGCTTTCTTT; CDR3 protein: CARSFRGRTEAFF; clone size: NA; J gene: TRBJ1-1; V gene: TRBV5-3; D gene: TRBD1
CDR3 DNA: TGTGCCAGCAGACTAGCGTTGATCGACAATGAGCAGTTCTTC; CDR3 protein: CASRLALIDNEQFF; clone size: NA; J gene: TRBJ2-1; V gene: TRBV2; D gene: TRBD2
CDR3 DNA: TGTGCCAGTAGGCCTATGGGGACAGGGGTCTCTGGGGCCAACGTCCTGACTTTC; CDR3 protein: CASRPMGTGVSGANVLTF; clone size: NA; J gene: TRBJ2-6; V gene: TRBV19; D gene: TRBD1
CDR3 DNA: TGTGCCACCAGCAGCCCACCGGGGGGCGAGGATACGCAGTATTTT; CDR3 protein: CATSSPPGGEDTQYF; clone size: NA; J gene: TRBJ2-3; V gene: TRBV15; D gene: NA
CDR3 DNA: TGTGCCAGTCTATCCGGACAGGGCCCCCGTTCGACTGAAGCTTTCTTT; CDR3 protein: CASLSGQGPRSTEAFF; clone size: few; J gene: TRBJ1-1; V gene: TRBV28; D gene: TRBD1
CDR3 DNA: TGTGCCTGGAGCCAGGGGGCAGCCTACGAGCAGTACTTC; CDR3 protein: CAWSQGAAYEQYF; clone size: NA; J gene: TRBJ2-7; V gene: TRBV30; D gene: TRBD1
CDR3 DNA: TGTGCCAGCAGCCCCCGGGACAGGAGCTCCTACGAGCAGTACTTC; CDR3 protein: CASSPRDRSSYEQYF; clone size: NA; J gene: TRBJ2-7; V gene: TRBV11-3; D gene: TRBD1
CDR3 DNA: TGTGCCAGCAGTTTATCAAGGGGGCTTTTGAACGAGCAGTACTTC; CDR3 protein: CASSLSRGLLNEQYF; clone size: NA; J gene: TRBJ2-7; V gene: TRBV27; D gene: TRBD1
CDR3 DNA: TGTGCCACCAGCAGAGACCCGGACTTGATCACCGGGGAGCTGTTTTTT; CDR3 protein: CATSRDPDLITGELFF; clone size: NA; J gene: TRBJ2-2; V gene: TRBV15; D gene: NA
CDR3 DNA: TGTGCCTGGAGTCAGGGAAGGGACACTGAAGCTTTCTTT; CDR3 protein: CAWSQGRDTEAFF; clone size: NA; J gene: TRBJ1-1; V gene: TRBV30; D gene: NA
CDR3 DNA: TGCAGTGCGGAGGTTTACAATGAGCAGTTCTTC; CDR3 protein: CSAEVYNEQFF; clone size: NA; J gene: TRBJ2-1; V gene: TRBV20-1; D gene: NA
CDR3 DNA: TGTGCCACCAGCGAGGGGGTGGGTGGAAGCACAGATACGCAGTATTTT; CDR3 protein: CATSEGVGGSTDTQYF; clone size: NA; J gene: TRBJ2-3; V gene: TRBV15; D gene: NA
CDR3 DNA: TGTGCCTGGACCCGGCGGGGTTATTATGGCTACACCTTC; CDR3 protein: CAWTRRGYYGYTF; clone size: NA; J gene: TRBJ1-2; V gene: TRBV30; D gene: NA
CDR3 DNA: TGTGCCAGCTCACCAATTGGGACAGGGAACTATGGCTACACCTTC; CDR3 protein: CASSPIGTGNYGYTF; clone size: once; J gene: TRBJ1-2; V gene: TRBV18; D gene: TRBD1
CDR3 DNA: TGTGCCAGCAGCTTACGGGGGAGGGATGAGCAGTTCTTC; CDR3 protein: CASSLRGRDEQFF; clone size: NA; J gene: TRBJ2-1; V gene: TRBV7-2; D gene: TRBD2
CDR3 DNA: TGCGCCAGCAGCACCGACAGGGGCGGCTATGGCTACACCTTC; CDR3 protein: CASSTDRGGYGYTF; clone size: NA; J gene: TRBJ1-2; V gene: TRBV4-3; D gene: TRBD1
CDR3 DNA: TGTGCCACCAGTGATTTAGGACTAGATGAGCAGTTCTTC; CDR3 protein: CATSDLGLDEQFF; clone size: NA; J gene: TRBJ2-1; V gene: TRBV24-1; D gene: TRBD2